This section outlines one T cell receptor beta chain sequence together with its context. The antigen remains unidentified. This sample was taken from a study of T cell repertoires in cytomegalovirus infection. CDR1 is LNHDA, CDR2 SQIVND, per germline (reference sequence). The CDR3 has 15 amino acids. The V gene lost 2 bases and the J gene lost 9 bases, with 14 bases spanning the gap. TCRdb reprocessed the reads via MiXCR and lists one record per CDR3 protein. The repertoire holds some 800,000 distinct CDR3 sequences, under 35% seen once, with 10% to 15% in the top ten. This chain connects TRBV19 to TRBJ1-6; D call uncertain. The clonotype comes from a human donor in good health (CMV status not recorded). Some clones in this sample may be carry-over from other donors' samples. Here the sequenced sample was cultured CD8+ T cells from PBMCs, taken from culture after CMV antigen stimulation. This CDR3 reads CASSIFLSEISPLHF. For the CDR3, the DNA is TGTGCCAGTAGTATATTTCTTTCTGAGATTTCACCCCTCCACTTT.